These T cell receptor beta chains were read from a single sample in a study of blood T cells in healthy people across ages. MiXCR, applied by TCRdb to the 5' RACE reads, yields one record per CDR3 protein. This sample has approximately 1,700,000 distinct CDR3 sequences; approximately 39% occur once, and the top ten carry 23%. The sequenced material came from blood. These receptors were collected from a human donor in good health. Each CDR3 is given with its conserved first and last residue. Fields, in order: clone size, V gene, D gene, J gene, CDR3 DNA, CDR3 protein. The D gene is left open where the match is weak. A row's size may be missing; if present it is once, few, many or a size class.

abundance: .; v_gene: TRBV5-6; d_gene: TRBD1; j_gene: TRBJ1-4; CDR3nt: TGTGCCAGCAACTTTGGGACAGGGAGCCCTGCAACTAATGAAAAACTGTTTTTT; CDR3aa: CASNFGTGSPATNEKLFF
abundance: few; v_gene: TRBV20-1; d_gene: TRBD1; j_gene: TRBJ1-2; CDR3nt: TGCAGTGCTAGAGATCGGGACAGGTCCTATGGCTACACCTTC; CDR3aa: CSARDRDRSYGYTF
abundance: .; v_gene: TRBV29-1; d_gene: TRBD1; j_gene: TRBJ1-6; CDR3nt: TGCAGCGTACAGACAGGGTTCGATAATTCACCCCTCCACTTT; CDR3aa: CSVQTGFDNSPLHF
abundance: few; v_gene: TRBV10-3; d_gene: .; j_gene: TRBJ1-2; CDR3nt: TGTGCCATCAGTCGCGAACCGGGACAACATGGCTACACCTTC; CDR3aa: CAISREPGQHGYTF
abundance: .; v_gene: TRBV5-1; d_gene: TRBD2; j_gene: TRBJ2-7; CDR3nt: TGCGCCAGCAGCCTAGGGACTAGCGAGACCTACGAGCAGTACTTC; CDR3aa: CASSLGTSETYEQYF
abundance: once; v_gene: TRBV6-1; d_gene: TRBD1; j_gene: TRBJ1-5; CDR3nt: TGTGCCAGCGGTGCGGAGCCGGGACAGGGGGGTCAGCCCCAGCATTTT; CDR3aa: CASGAEPGQGGQPQHF
abundance: .; v_gene: TRBV20-1; d_gene: .; j_gene: TRBJ1-2; CDR3nt: TGCAGTGCTCCTTCTTCTTCTGGGCCCCATGGCTACACCTTC; CDR3aa: CSAPSSSGPHGYTF
abundance: .; v_gene: TRBV20-1; d_gene: TRBD1; j_gene: TRBJ2-3; CDR3nt: TGCAGTGCTTCTGGACAGGGCCGACTCACAGATACGCAGTATTTT; CDR3aa: CSASGQGRLTDTQYF
abundance: .; v_gene: TRBV7-6; d_gene: .; j_gene: TRBJ2-1; CDR3nt: TGTACCAGCAGCTTAGGATCCTACAATGAGCAGTTCTTC; CDR3aa: CTSSLGSYNEQFF
abundance: .; v_gene: TRBV4-3; d_gene: .; j_gene: TRBJ1-1; CDR3nt: TGCGCCAGCAGCCAACCAGGGATGAACACTGAAGCTTTCTTT; CDR3aa: CASSQPGMNTEAFF
abundance: few; v_gene: TRBV4-2; d_gene: TRBD1; j_gene: TRBJ2-4; CDR3nt: TGTGCCAGCAGCCCTCGACAGGGGGTAGACATTCAGTACTTC; CDR3aa: CASSPRQGVDIQYF
abundance: .; v_gene: TRBV20-1; d_gene: .; j_gene: TRBJ1-2; CDR3nt: TGCAGTGCTAGGTCATTACGCGCGCGTGGCTACACCTTC; CDR3aa: CSARSLRARGYTF
abundance: few; v_gene: TRBV5-1; d_gene: TRBD1; j_gene: TRBJ2-7; CDR3nt: TGCGCCAGCAGCTTTGCGGGACAGGGTTCCTACGAGCAGTACTTC; CDR3aa: CASSFAGQGSYEQYF
abundance: .; v_gene: TRBV6-1; d_gene: TRBD1; j_gene: TRBJ1-1; CDR3nt: TGTGCCAGCAGGACCCGAAAGACAGGGAGGTTGGACACTGAAGCTTTCTTT; CDR3aa: CASRTRKTGRLDTEAFF
abundance: few; v_gene: TRBV20-1; d_gene: .; j_gene: TRBJ2-7; CDR3nt: TGCAGTGCTAGAGATAGACGGTCAGGGGGACTATACGAGCAGTACTTC; CDR3aa: CSARDRRSGGLYEQYF
abundance: .; v_gene: TRBV10-3; d_gene: .; j_gene: TRBJ2-2; CDR3nt: TGTGCCATCAGCCGGGACCGAAACACCGGGGAGCTGTTTTTT; CDR3aa: CAISRDRNTGELFF
abundance: .; v_gene: TRBV4-3; d_gene: .; j_gene: TRBJ2-3; CDR3nt: TGCGCCAGCAGCCAAGCGGAACCAGGGGTGGGCACAGATACGCAGTATTTT; CDR3aa: CASSQAEPGVGTDTQYF
abundance: few; v_gene: TRBV10-2; d_gene: .; j_gene: TRBJ2-2; CDR3nt: TGCGCCAGCAGTGAGTCCCAGGCCGGGGAGCTGTTTTTT; CDR3aa: CASSESQAGELFF
abundance: many; v_gene: TRBV6-6; d_gene: .; j_gene: TRBJ2-7; CDR3nt: TGTGCCAGCAGCCTCTCTCCCCCGGGGGTCTACGAGCAGTACTTC; CDR3aa: CASSLSPPGVYEQYF
abundance: .; v_gene: TRBV2; d_gene: TRBD1; j_gene: TRBJ2-1; CDR3nt: TGTGCCAGCACCGGACAGGGAAAGAACAATGAGCAGTTCTTC; CDR3aa: CASTGQGKNNEQFF
abundance: few; v_gene: TRBV7-2; d_gene: .; j_gene: TRBJ1-1; CDR3nt: TGTGCCAGCAGCTTAGGAATAGTAGGCAACACTGAAGCTTTCTTT; CDR3aa: CASSLGIVGNTEAFF
abundance: .; v_gene: TRBV10-3; d_gene: .; j_gene: TRBJ2-1; CDR3nt: TGTGCCATCAGTGAAACATGGGCGGGACAAGACAATGAGCAGTTCTTC; CDR3aa: CAISETWAGQDNEQFF
abundance: .; v_gene: TRBV2; d_gene: TRBD2; j_gene: TRBJ2-3; CDR3nt: TGTGCCAGCAGTCCGATAGCGGGGGTCGGTACGCAGTATTTT; CDR3aa: CASSPIAGVGTQYF
abundance: many; v_gene: TRBV20-1; d_gene: .; j_gene: TRBJ2-7; CDR3nt: TGCAGTGCTAGAGGAGGGGCCTACGAGCAGTACTTC; CDR3aa: CSARGGAYEQYF
abundance: few; v_gene: TRBV6-5; d_gene: TRBD1; j_gene: TRBJ2-7; CDR3nt: TGTGCCAGCAGTTACTCGGCGGGACAGGCAAACTACGAGCAGTACTTC; CDR3aa: CASSYSAGQANYEQYF
abundance: .; v_gene: TRBV20-1; d_gene: .; j_gene: TRBJ1-1; CDR3nt: TGCAGGGTCATGACACAAAACACTGAAGCTTTCTTT; CDR3aa: CRVMTQNTEAFF
abundance: few; v_gene: TRBV7-9; d_gene: .; j_gene: TRBJ1-2; CDR3nt: TGTGCCAGCAGCTTAGACACCACTAATGGCTACACCTTC; CDR3aa: CASSLDTTNGYTF
abundance: .; v_gene: TRBV4-3; d_gene: .; j_gene: TRBJ1-1; CDR3nt: TGCGCCAGCAGCCAAGAGCTGGGTATGAACACTGAAGCTTTCTTT; CDR3aa: CASSQELGMNTEAFF
abundance: .; v_gene: TRBV6-6; d_gene: .; j_gene: TRBJ1-1; CDR3nt: TGTGCCAGCAGTTGGGGGGCGAGCACTGAAGCTTTCTTT; CDR3aa: CASSWGASTEAFF
abundance: few; v_gene: TRBV5-1; d_gene: .; j_gene: TRBJ1-5; CDR3nt: TGCGCCAGCAGCCCGGTGTCAGGGGAACAGCCCCAGCATTTT; CDR3aa: CASSPVSGEQPQHF
abundance: .; v_gene: TRBV2; d_gene: .; j_gene: TRBJ1-1; CDR3nt: TGTGCCAGCAGTGAAGACCATAACACTGAAGCTTTCTTT; CDR3aa: CASSEDHNTEAFF
abundance: .; v_gene: TRBV10-3; d_gene: .; j_gene: TRBJ2-3; CDR3nt: TGTGCCATCAGTGAGCGGGGGACAGGCACAGATACGCAGTATTTT; CDR3aa: CAISERGTGTDTQYF
abundance: .; v_gene: TRBV24-1; d_gene: TRBD1; j_gene: TRBJ2-7; CDR3nt: TGTGCCACCAGTGATCAGAGACAGGGGTCCCACTCCTACGAGCAGTACTTC; CDR3aa: CATSDQRQGSHSYEQYF
abundance: .; v_gene: TRBV6-6; d_gene: .; j_gene: TRBJ1-2; CDR3nt: TGTGCCAGCGAGGACAGCGTCTATGGCTACACCTTC; CDR3aa: CASEDSVYGYTF
abundance: .; v_gene: TRBV9; d_gene: .; j_gene: TRBJ2-1; CDR3nt: TGTGCCAGCAGCGCACGGCAGGGGCTAACCTACAATGAGCAGTTCTTC; CDR3aa: CASSARQGLTYNEQFF
abundance: few; v_gene: TRBV2; d_gene: .; j_gene: TRBJ1-1; CDR3nt: TGTGCCAGCAGTGAAGCGGGCACTGAAGCTTTCTTT; CDR3aa: CASSEAGTEAFF
abundance: many; v_gene: TRBV20-1; d_gene: TRBD2; j_gene: TRBJ2-1; CDR3nt: TGCAGTGCTCAGGGCCTAGCGGAATACAATGAGCAGTTCTTC; CDR3aa: CSAQGLAEYNEQFF
abundance: few; v_gene: TRBV25-1; d_gene: TRBD2; j_gene: TRBJ2-1; CDR3nt: TGTGCCAGCAGTAACTCCCTCGGACTAGCGGGGGGCCCCGACAATGAGCAGTTCTTC; CDR3aa: CASSNSLGLAGGPDNEQFF
abundance: .; v_gene: TRBV9; d_gene: TRBD2; j_gene: TRBJ2-1; CDR3nt: TGTGCCAGCAGCGTCGGGGGGGCATTCGATGAGCAGTTCTTC; CDR3aa: CASSVGGAFDEQFF
abundance: .; v_gene: TRBV2; d_gene: TRBD1; j_gene: TRBJ1-2; CDR3nt: TGTGCCAGCAGTTCGCAACGGGACAGGGATGGCTACACCTTC; CDR3aa: CASSSQRDRDGYTF
abundance: .; v_gene: TRBV15; d_gene: .; j_gene: TRBJ1-6; CDR3nt: TGTGCCACCAGCAGAGAAGAAAGGGGGATGTCACCCCTCCACTTT; CDR3aa: CATSREERGMSPLHF